This T cell receptor beta chain was profiled in a study of blood T cell repertoires in COVID-19. The protocol was immunoSEQ multiplex PCR, while the TCRdb copy is restricted to in-frame clones and leaves out a portion. The sample lists roughly 200,000 clones; 80% to 85% were seen once. The sequencing sample was made of peripheral blood. The origin of this receptor is a woman aged 40 to 50 with COVID-19, enrolled during active disease.

CDR3: CASSPGTSTGIVETQYF. The CDR3 DNA follows: TGTGCCAGCAGCCCCGGGACTAGCACGGGTATTGTGGAGACCCAGTACTTC. The rearrangement links TRBV9 to TRBJ2-5; TRBD2 matches at 9 bases. The CDR3 extends over 17 amino acids. CDR1 is SGDLS, CDR2 YYNGEE, per germline. With V trimmed by 4 bases and J by 5 bases, 15 bases remained unmatched.